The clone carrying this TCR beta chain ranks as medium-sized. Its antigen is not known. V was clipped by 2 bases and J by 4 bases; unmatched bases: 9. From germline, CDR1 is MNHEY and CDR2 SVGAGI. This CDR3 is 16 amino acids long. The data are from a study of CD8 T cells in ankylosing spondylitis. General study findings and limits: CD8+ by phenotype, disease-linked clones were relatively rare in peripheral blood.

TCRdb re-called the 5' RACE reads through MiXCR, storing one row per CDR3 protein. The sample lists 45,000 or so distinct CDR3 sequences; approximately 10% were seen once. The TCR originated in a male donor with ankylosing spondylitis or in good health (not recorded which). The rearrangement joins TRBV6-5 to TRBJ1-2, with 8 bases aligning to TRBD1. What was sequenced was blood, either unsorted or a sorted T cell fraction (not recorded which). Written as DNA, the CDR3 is TGTGCCAGCAGTTACAACAGGGGGACCCTTGGCTATGGCTACACCTTC. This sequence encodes CASSYNRGTLGYGYTF.